The TCR beta chain under discussion was sequenced for a study of cytomegalovirus exposure and HLA in healthy donors. Both 60 Vbeta primers and 13 Jbeta primers went into the PCR. Measured with immunoSEQ multiplex PCR; TCRdb has only the in-frame clones, and not every one. In the table there are 150,000 to 200,000 clones, more than 75% of which are singletons. The CDR3 extends over 16 amino acids. Trimming shortened V by 4 bases and J by 1 base, and 16 bases separated the two germline ends. Germline V gene sequence: CDR1 MNHNS, CDR2 SASEGT. Material: PBMCs. This clonotype originated in a girl in the first two years of life in good health and CMV-seronegative. V usage is TRBV6-1 and J usage is TRBJ1-1; D unclear. The CDR3 nucleotides read TGTGCCAGCAGTGTACACGACATGACCTCGAACACTGAAGCTTTCTTT. Translating it yields CASSVHDMTSNTEAFF.